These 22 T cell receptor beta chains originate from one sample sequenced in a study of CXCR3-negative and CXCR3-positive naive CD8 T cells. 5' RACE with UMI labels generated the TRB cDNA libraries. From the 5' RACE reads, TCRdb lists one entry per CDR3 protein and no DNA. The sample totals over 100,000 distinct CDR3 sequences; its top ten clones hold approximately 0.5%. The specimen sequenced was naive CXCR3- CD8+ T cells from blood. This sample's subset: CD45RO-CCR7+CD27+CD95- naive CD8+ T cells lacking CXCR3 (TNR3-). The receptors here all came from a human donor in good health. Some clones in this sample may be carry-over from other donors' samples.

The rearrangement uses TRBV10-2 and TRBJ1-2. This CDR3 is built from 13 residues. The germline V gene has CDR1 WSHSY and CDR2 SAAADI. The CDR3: CASSDSRAYGYTF.

The CDR3 loop reads CASSLAHTDTQYF. The chain employs TRBV27 and TRBJ2-3. Germline CDR1 and CDR2: MNHEY and SMNVEV (reference sequence). The CDR3 is 13 amino acids.

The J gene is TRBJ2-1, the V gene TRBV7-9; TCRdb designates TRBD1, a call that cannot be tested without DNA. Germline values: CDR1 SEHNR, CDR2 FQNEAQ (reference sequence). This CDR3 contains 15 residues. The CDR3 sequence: CASSLVLKMGDEQFF.

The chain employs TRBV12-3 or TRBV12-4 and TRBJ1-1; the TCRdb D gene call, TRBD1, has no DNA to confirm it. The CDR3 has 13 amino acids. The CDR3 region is CASSAGGSTEAFF.

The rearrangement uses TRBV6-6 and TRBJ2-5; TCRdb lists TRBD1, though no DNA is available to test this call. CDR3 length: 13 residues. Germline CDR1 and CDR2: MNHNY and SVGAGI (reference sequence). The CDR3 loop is CASGDRVGETQYF.

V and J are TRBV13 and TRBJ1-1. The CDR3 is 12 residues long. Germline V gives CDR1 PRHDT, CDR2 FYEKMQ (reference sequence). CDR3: CASSFMGVEAFF. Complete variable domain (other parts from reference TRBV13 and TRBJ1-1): AAGVIQSPRHLIKEKRETATLKCYPIPRHDTVYWYQQGPGQDPQFLISFYEKMQSDKGSIPDRFSAQQFSDYHSELNMSSLELGDSALYFCASSFMGVEAFFGQGTRLTVV.

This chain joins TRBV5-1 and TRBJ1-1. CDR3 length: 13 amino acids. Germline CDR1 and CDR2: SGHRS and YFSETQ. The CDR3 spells CASGPEGWTEAFF.

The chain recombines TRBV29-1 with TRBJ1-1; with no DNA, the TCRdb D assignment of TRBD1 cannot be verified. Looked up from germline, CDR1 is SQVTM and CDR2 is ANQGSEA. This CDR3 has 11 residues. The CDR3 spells CSVEGQLEAFF.

This chain's CDR3 is CASSQDKVVHEQFF. The chain joins TRBV4-3 to TRBJ2-1. This CDR3 comprises 14 residues. Germline CDR1 and CDR2: LGHNA and YSLEER.

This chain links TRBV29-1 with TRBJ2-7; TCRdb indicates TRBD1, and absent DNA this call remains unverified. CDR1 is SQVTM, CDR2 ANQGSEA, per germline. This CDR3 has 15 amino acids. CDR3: CSVDTLRDRGYEQYF.

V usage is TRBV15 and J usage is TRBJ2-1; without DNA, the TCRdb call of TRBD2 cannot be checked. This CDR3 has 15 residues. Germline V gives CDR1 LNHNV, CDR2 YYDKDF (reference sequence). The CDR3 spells CATSWGLAGAEEQFF.

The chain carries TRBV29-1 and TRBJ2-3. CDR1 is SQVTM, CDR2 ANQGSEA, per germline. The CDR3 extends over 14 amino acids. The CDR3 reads CSVEGGKLTDTQYF.

CDR3 in amino acids: CSAPGQGDGYTF. The rearrangement uses TRBV29-1 and TRBJ1-2; as DNA is missing, the TRBD1 call by TCRdb cannot be tested. Germline values: CDR1 SQVTM, CDR2 ANQGSEA. The CDR3 is made up of 12 amino acids.

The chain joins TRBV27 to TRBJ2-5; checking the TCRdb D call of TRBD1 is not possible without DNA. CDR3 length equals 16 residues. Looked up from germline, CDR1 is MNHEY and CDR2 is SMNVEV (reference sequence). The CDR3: CASSYRDKGLQETQYF.

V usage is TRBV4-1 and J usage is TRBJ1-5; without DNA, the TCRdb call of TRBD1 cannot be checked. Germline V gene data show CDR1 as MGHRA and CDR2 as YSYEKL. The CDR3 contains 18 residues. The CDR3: CASSQGVRGALGNQPQHF.

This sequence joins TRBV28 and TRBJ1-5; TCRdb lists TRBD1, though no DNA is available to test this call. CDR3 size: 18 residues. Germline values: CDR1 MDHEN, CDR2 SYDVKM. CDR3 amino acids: CASSLFARDGHSNQPQHF.

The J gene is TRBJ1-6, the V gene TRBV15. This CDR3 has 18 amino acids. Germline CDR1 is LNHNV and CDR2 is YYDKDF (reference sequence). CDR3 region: CATSRDLRGPDYNSPLHF.

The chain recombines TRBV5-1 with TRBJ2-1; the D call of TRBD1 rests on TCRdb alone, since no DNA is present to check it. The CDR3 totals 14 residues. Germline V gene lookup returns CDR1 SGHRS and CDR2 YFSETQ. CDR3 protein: CASSLNRVGDEQFF.

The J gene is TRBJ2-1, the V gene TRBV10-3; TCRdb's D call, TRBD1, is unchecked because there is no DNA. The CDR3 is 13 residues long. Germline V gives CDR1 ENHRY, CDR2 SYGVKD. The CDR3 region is CAISATGYNEQFF.

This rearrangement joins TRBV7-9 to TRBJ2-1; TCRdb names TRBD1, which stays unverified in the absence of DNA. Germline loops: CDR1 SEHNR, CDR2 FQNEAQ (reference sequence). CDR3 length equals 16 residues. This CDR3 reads CASLGDGGRSYNEQFF.

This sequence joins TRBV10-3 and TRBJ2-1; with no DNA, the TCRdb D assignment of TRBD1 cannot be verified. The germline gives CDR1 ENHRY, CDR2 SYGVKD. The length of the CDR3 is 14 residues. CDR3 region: CATCGGETLNEQFF.

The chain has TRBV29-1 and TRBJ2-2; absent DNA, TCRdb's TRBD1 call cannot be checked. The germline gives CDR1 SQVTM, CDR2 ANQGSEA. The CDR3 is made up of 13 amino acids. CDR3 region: CSVEGGGTGELFF.